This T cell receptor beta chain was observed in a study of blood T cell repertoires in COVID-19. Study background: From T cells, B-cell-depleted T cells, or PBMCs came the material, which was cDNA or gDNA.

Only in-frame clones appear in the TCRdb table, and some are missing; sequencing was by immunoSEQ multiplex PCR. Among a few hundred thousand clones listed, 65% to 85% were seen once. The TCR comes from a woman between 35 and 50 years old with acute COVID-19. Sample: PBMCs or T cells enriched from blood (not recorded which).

The CDR3 region is CASSQNQFNQPQHF. In DNA form, the CDR3 reads TGTGCCAGCAGTCAAAACCAGTTTAATCAGCCCCAGCATTTT. The J gene is TRBJ1-5, the V gene TRBV3-1 (or the pseudogene TRBV3-2); D gene uncertain. The CDR3 consists of 14 residues. Germline assignment: CDR1 LGHDT and CDR2 YNNKEL (reference sequence). Trimming left V 6 bases short and J 4 bases short, with 13 bases between.